This TCR beta chain was retrieved from a study of cytomegalovirus exposure and HLA in healthy donors. Findings of the study overall: Analyses of presence/absence relied on an assumption of roughly uniform sequencing depth across donors. The study carried out a later analysis of TCR beta sequences. It associated about 15,000 of them with specific HLA alleles at a false discovery rate of 0.05. The study designated 150 to 200 TCR beta chains cytomegalovirus-associated.

Worth noting for this clone: Its antigen is unknown.

Germline V gives CDR1 SGHRS, CDR2 YFSETQ. Trimming took 3 bases from V and 0 from J; bases not matched to a gene: 12. The CDR3 covers 17 residues. The PCR employed 60 Vbeta primers together with 13 Jbeta primers. Per the authors' pipeline: In a later analysis, around 12 million of 65 million to 80 million unique beta chains occurred in at least two donors. Assay used: immunoSEQ multiplex PCR; TCRdb lists only in-frame clones, some missing. V, J and clone size are those of that table, while D and trimming were read from the DNA. The sample lists approximately 170,000 clones, just over 75% occurring once.

The receptor was isolated from a man aged 35 to 55 in good health and CMV-seronegative. The V and J genes are TRBV5-1 and TRBJ2-7, with 7 bases identical to TRBD1. Material for sequencing was PBMCs. The CDR3 protein is CASSSTTTGVSSYEQYF. The CDR3 DNA follows: TGCGCCAGCAGCTCTACTACTACAGGGGTCTCCTCCTACGAGCAGTACTTC.